Listed below are T cell receptor beta chains from one sample, sequenced in a study of blood T cell repertoires in COVID-19. Method: immunoSEQ multiplex PCR; TCRdb's copy keeps in-frame clones and lacks some. The sample has roughly 500,000 clones, 70% to 90% seen once. The sequenced sample was peripheral blood. Receptors were obtained from a human donor in a cohort sampled during active COVID-19. CDR3s include the opening cysteine and the closing phenylalanine or tryptophan. Each record gives: V gene, D gene, CDR3 protein. A D gene is named only where the DNA matches it firmly.

V: TRBV27
D: TRBD1
CDR3: CASRLDRGDRNSPLHF

V: TRBV30
D: -
CDR3: CAWGISSGSYEQYF

V: TRBV2
D: -
CDR3: CASSAGGGYSNQPQHF

V: TRBV27
D: -
CDR3: CARTSDSVNEQFF

V: TRBV28
D: -
CDR3: CASTSEGEVGYTF

V: TRBV15
D: -
CDR3: CATSRDLGVSGELFF

V: TRBV14
D: -
CDR3: CASSQEGGLGQYF

V: TRBV3-1/TRBV3-2
D: -
CDR3: CASSLTGVGELFF

V: TRBV12-3/TRBV12-4
D: -
CDR3: CASSLRGQPQHF

V: TRBV21-1
D: -
CDR3: CASSKDPRGTSLSQHF

V: TRBV7-8
D: TRBD1
CDR3: CASILGGGMDRGTYEQYF

V: TRBV9
D: -
CDR3: CASSARQDSTEAFF

V: TRBV11-3
D: -
CDR3: CASSNAWDTSTDTQYF

V: TRBV28
D: TRBD1
CDR3: CASSFTGDTEAFF

V: TRBV6-5
D: TRBD2
CDR3: CASIFFGGAGELFF

V: TRBV28
D: TRBD2
CDR3: CASSLLALAGDKFF

V: TRBV7-2
D: TRBD2
CDR3: CASSLSGRGTDTQYF